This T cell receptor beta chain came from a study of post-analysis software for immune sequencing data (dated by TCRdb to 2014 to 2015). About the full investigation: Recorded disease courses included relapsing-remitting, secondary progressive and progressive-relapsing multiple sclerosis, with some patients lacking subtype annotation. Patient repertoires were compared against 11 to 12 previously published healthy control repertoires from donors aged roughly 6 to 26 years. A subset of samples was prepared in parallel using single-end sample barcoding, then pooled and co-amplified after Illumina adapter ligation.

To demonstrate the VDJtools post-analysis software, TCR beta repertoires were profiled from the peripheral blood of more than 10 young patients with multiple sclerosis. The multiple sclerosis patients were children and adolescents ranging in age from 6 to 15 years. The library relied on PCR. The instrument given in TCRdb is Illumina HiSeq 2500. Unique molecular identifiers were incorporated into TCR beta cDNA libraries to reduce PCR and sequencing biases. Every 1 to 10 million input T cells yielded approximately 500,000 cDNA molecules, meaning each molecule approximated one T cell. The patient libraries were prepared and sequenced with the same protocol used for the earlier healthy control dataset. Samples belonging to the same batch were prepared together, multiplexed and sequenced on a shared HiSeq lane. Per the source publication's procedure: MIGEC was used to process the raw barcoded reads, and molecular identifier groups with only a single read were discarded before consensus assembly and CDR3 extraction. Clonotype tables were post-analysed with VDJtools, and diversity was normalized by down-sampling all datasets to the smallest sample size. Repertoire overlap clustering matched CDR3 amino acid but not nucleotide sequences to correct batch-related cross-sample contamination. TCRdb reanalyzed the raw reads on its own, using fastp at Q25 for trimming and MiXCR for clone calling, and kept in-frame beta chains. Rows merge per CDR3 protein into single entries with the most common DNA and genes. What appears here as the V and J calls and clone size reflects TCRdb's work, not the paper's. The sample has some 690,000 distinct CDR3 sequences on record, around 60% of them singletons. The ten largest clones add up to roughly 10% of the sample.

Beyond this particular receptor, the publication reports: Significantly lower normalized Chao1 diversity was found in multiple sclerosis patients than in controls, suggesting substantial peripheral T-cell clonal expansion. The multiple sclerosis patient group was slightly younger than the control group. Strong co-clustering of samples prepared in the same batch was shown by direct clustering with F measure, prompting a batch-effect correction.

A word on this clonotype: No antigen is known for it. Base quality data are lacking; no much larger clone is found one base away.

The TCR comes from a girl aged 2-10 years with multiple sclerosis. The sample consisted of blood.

In nucleotide form, the sequence is TGTGCCAGCAGCTTGTTTCCAGGTGATACGCAGTATTTT. The encoded protein is CASSLFPGDTQYF. The chain couples TRBV5-5 to TRBJ2-3; too little of a D gene remains to name it. The germline V gene (reference sequence) specifies SGHKS as CDR1 and YYEKEE as CDR2. The CDR3 measures 13 amino acids from cysteine to phenylalanine. Only CDR3 DNA remains: 39 bases, in frame from the first base. V gives up 1 base and J gives up 6 bases, and the segment between their germline ends measures 9 bases.